This T cell receptor (beta chain) was sequenced in a study of cytomegalovirus exposure and HLA in healthy donors. With 0 bases removed from V and 1 base from J, the gap between germline ends came to 7 bases. The germline CDR1 and CDR2 sequences are GTSNPN and SVGIG (reference sequence). The CDR3 covers 14 residues. PCR employed 60 Vbeta and 13 Jbeta primers. Method: immunoSEQ multiplex PCR; TCRdb's copy keeps in-frame clones and lacks some. In the table there are 150,000 to 200,000 clones, over 70% of which are singletons. This clonotype was sampled from a woman between 55 and 75 years old in good health and CMV-seropositive. Sequencing was done on a sample of PBMCs. The chain employs TRBV30 and TRBJ2-4; possible D gene TRBD2, 5 bases. Here the CDR3 DNA reads TGTGCCTGGAGTGTAAGAGGGGCCAAAAACATTCAGTACTTC. Its protein is CAWSVRGAKNIQYF. The whole variable domain, filled in from reference TRBV30 and TRBJ2-4, reads SQTIHQWPATLVQPVGSPLSLECTVEGTSNPNLYWYRQAAGRGLQLLFYSVGIGQISSEVPQNLSASRPQDRQFILSSKKLLLSDSGFYLCAWSVRGAKNIQYFGAGTRLSVL.